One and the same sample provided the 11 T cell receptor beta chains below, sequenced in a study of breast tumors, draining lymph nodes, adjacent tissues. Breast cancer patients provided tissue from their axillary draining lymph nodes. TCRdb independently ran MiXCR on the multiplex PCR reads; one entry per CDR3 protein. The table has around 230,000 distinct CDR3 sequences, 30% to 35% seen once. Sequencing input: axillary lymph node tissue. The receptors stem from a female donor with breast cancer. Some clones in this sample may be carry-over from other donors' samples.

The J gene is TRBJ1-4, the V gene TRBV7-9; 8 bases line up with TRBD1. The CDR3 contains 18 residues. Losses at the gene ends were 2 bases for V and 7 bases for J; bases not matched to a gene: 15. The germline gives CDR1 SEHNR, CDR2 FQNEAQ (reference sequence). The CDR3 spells CASSLPRLLVQGGEKLFF. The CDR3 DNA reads TGTGCCAGCAGCTTACCCCGCCTTTTGGTACAGGGGGGTGAAAAACTGTTTTTT.

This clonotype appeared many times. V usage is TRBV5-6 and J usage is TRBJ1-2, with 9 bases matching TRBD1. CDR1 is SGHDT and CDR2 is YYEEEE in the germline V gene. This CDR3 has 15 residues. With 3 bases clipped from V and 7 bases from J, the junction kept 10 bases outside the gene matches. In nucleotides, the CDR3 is TGTGCCAGCAGCTATCCCGGGACAGGGACAATTGGCTACACCTTC. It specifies CASSYPGTGTIGYTF.

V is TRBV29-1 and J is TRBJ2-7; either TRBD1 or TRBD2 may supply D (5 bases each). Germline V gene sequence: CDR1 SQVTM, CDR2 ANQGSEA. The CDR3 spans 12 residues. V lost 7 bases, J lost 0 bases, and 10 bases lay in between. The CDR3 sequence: CSAGRSSYEQYF. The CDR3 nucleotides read TGCAGCGCGGGACGGAGCTCCTACGAGCAGTACTTC.

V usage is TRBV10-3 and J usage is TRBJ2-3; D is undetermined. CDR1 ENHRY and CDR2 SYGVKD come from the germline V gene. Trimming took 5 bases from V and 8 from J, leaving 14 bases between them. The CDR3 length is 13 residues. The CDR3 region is CAISLRTDGTQYF. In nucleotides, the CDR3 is TGTGCCATCAGTCTTCGAACTGACGGTACGCAGTATTTT.

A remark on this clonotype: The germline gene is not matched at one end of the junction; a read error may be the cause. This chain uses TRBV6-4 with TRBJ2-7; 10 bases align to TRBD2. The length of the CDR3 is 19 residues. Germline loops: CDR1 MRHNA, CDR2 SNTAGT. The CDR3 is CASSHSQRGGLLIRREQYF. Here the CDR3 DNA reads TGTGCCAGCAGTCACTCCCAGCGGGGGGGCTTGTTAATCCGACGGGAGCAGTACTTC.

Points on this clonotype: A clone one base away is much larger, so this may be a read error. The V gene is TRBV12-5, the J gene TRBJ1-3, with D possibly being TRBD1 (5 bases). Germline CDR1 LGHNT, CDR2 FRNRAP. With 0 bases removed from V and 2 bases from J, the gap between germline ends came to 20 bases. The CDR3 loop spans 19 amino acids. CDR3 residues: CASGLVLGPLVIPGNTIYF. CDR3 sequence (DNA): TGTGCTAGTGGTTTGGTATTGGGACCCCTTGTCATCCCTGGAAACACCATATATTTT.

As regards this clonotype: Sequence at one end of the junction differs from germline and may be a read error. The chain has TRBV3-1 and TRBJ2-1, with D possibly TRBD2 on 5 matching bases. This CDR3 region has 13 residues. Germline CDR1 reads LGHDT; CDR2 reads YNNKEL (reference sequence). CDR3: CPSSQDRLAARFF. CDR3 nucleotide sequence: TGTCCCAGCAGCCAAGATAGGCTAGCCGCTCGATTCTTC.

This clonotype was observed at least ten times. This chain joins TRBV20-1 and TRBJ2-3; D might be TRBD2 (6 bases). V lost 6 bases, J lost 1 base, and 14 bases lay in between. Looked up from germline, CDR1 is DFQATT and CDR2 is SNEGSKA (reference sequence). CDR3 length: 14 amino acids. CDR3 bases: TGCAGTGCCAGACCGGGACTCGGCACAGATACGCAGTATTTT. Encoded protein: CSARPGLGTDTQYF.

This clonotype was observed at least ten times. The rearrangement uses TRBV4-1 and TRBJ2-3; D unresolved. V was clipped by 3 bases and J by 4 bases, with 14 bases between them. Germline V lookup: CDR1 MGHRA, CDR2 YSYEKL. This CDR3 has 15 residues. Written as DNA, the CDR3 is TGCGCCAGCAGCCAGGACGGAAGGAGCGCAGATACGCAGTATTTT. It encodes CASSQDGRSADTQYF.

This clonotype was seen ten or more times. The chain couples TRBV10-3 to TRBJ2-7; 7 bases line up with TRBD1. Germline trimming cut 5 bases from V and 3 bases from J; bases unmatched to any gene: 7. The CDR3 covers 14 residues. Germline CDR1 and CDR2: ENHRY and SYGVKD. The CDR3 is CAISLGNRGYEQYF. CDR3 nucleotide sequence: TGTGCCATCAGTCTTGGCAACAGGGGCTACGAGCAGTACTTC.

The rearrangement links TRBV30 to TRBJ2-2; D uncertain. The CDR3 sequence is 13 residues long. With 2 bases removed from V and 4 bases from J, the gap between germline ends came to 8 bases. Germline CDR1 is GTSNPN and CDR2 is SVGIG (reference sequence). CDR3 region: CAWSYGATGELFF. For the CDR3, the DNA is TGTGCCTGGAGTTACGGAGCCACCGGGGAGCTGTTTTTT.